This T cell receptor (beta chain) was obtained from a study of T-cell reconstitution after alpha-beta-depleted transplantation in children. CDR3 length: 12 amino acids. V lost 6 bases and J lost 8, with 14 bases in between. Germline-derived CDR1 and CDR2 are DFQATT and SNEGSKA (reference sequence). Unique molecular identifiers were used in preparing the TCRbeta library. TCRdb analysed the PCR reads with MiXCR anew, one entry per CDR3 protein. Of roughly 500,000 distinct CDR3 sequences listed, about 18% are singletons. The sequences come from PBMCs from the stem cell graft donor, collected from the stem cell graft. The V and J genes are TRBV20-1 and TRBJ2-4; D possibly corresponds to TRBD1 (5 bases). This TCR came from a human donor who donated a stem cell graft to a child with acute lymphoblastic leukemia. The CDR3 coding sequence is TGCAGTGCACGCAAGGGGCCGGACATTCAGTACTTC. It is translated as CSARKGPDIQYF.